These T cell receptor beta chains were read from a single sample in a study of T cells after yellow fever vaccination. MiXCR, run by TCRdb on the 5' RACE reads, gives a single entry per CDR3 protein. The sample shows some 390,000 distinct CDR3 sequences, roughly 20% of them seen only once. The material was PBMCs, obtained before the yellow fever booster vaccination. These receptors were obtained from a man aged 18-30 years who received the YFV17D yellow fever vaccine. Both conserved end residues are part of each CDR3. The order of the fields is D gene, clone size, V gene, J gene, CDR3 length, CDR3 protein, CDR3 DNA. A D gene is named only where the DNA matches it firmly. Expanded clones get a size class; other rows say once, few or many, or leave the size out.

TRBD2	few	TRBV12-3/TRBV12-4	TRBJ2-1	16	CASSSFSGAGGNEQFF	TGTGCCAGCAGTTCCTTCAGCGGGGCTGGGGGCAATGAGCAGTTCTTC
-	many	TRBV12-3/TRBV12-4	TRBJ2-2	13	CASSLRGSGELFF	TGTGCCAGCAGTTTAAGGGGCTCCGGGGAGCTGTTTTTT
TRBD2	-	TRBV4-2	TRBJ2-1	17	CASSQVGAGLAGGREFF	TGTGCCAGCAGCCAAGTCGGAGCTGGACTAGCGGGGGGGAGGGAGTTCTTC
-	few	TRBV10-3	TRBJ2-6	12	CAVRDGANVLTF	TGTGCCGTCAGGGATGGGGCCAACGTCCTGACTTTC
-	-	TRBV5-6	TRBJ1-4	14	CASSLEGMGEKLFF	TGTGCCAGCAGCTTGGAGGGGATGGGTGAAAAACTGTTTTTT
TRBD1	few	TRBV6-5	TRBJ1-1	18	CASSYNRDRVYGNTEAFF	TGTGCCAGCAGTTACAATCGGGACAGGGTTTATGGGAACACTGAAGCTTTCTTT
TRBD2	-	TRBV3-1	TRBJ2-2	18	CASSQDLPGGPSTGELFF	TGTGCCAGCAGCCAAGATTTGCCGGGGGGGCCGAGTACCGGGGAGCTGTTTTTT
TRBD1	many	TRBV7-2	TRBJ2-1	15	CASSPDRGSYNEQFF	TGTGCCAGCAGTCCCGACAGGGGTTCCTACAATGAGCAGTTCTTC
-	-	TRBV6-5	TRBJ2-4	16	CASSYGAGLAKNIQYF	TGTGCCAGCAGTTACGGGGCCGGACTAGCCAAAAACATTCAGTACTTC
TRBD1	-	TRBV6-5	TRBJ1-2	13	CATTRGTGDGYTF	TGTGCGACCACACGGGGGACAGGGGATGGCTACACCTTC
TRBD1	few	TRBV10-3	TRBJ1-1	14	CAIGKQGGSTEAFF	TGTGCCATCGGAAAACAGGGGGGATCCACTGAAGCTTTCTTT
TRBD1	-	TRBV14	TRBJ2-3	15	CASSLPGQSTDTQYF	TGTGCCAGCAGCCTACCGGGACAGAGCACAGATACGCAGTATTTT
-	few	TRBV10-3	TRBJ2-7	14	CAISEQGQSYEQYF	TGTGCCATCAGTGAACAGGGACAATCCTACGAGCAGTACTTC
-	-	TRBV15	TRBJ2-3	16	CATSRTEAEYTDTQYF	TGTGCCACCAGCAGGACAGAAGCAGAGTACACAGATACGCAGTATTTT
TRBD2	few	TRBV12-3/TRBV12-4	TRBJ2-2	17	CASSFARSGGNTGELFF	TGTGCCAGCAGTTTCGCTCGTAGCGGGGGGAACACCGGGGAGCTGTTTTTT
TRBD2	-	TRBV7-8	TRBJ2-3	14	CASSWRGVTDTQYF	TGTGCCAGCAGCTGGCGGGGGGTCACAGATACGCAGTATTTT
-	-	TRBV5-4	TRBJ2-1	14	CASSDQHLALEQFF	TGTGCCAGCAGCGACCAGCACCTAGCTCTTGAGCAGTTCTTC
TRBD1	few	TRBV29-1	TRBJ2-1	13	CSVGDRDYNEQFF	TGCAGCGTTGGGGACAGGGATTACAATGAGCAGTTCTTC
TRBD1	-	TRBV7-9	TRBJ1-4	15	CASSLGGTGDEKLFF	TGTGCCAGCAGCTTAGGCGGGACAGGGGATGAAAAACTGTTTTTT
TRBD1	-	TRBV24-1	TRBJ1-2	12	CATNGQAYGYTF	TGTGCCACCAACGGACAGGCCTATGGCTACACCTTC
-	many	TRBV6-2/TRBV6-3	TRBJ2-2	13	CASGGFETGELFF	TGTGCCAGCGGGGGATTCGAAACCGGGGAGCTGTTTTTT
-	few	TRBV7-9	TRBJ1-4	15	CASSPESGRLEKLFF	TGTGCCAGCAGTCCGGAATCGGGACGGCTTGAAAAACTGTTTTTT
-	few	TRBV24-1	TRBJ2-3	13	CATSDMRTYTQYF	TGTGCCACCAGTGATATGAGGACGTATACGCAGTATTTT
-	-	TRBV11-2	TRBJ2-4	12	CASSSVGNIQYF	TGTGCCAGCAGTTCCGTGGGAAACATTCAGTACTTC
-	-	TRBV3-1	TRBJ1-2	13	CASSQAGGTGYTF	TGTGCCAGCAGCCAAGCAGGAGGGACTGGCTACACCTTC
TRBD1	few	TRBV20-1	TRBJ2-3	15	CSATPDRGATDTQYF	TGCAGTGCAACCCCGGACAGGGGGGCTACAGATACGCAGTATTTT
-	-	TRBV6-5	TRBJ1-1	15	CASSFLRGVNTEAFF	TGTGCCAGCAGTTTCCTGAGGGGGGTTAACACTGAAGCTTTCTTT
TRBD1	-	TRBV7-8	TRBJ2-3	14	CASSLQGVGDTQYF	TGTGCCAGCAGCTTACAGGGGGTTGGAGATACGCAGTATTTT
-	few	TRBV7-9	TRBJ2-2	17	CASSLASEAMNTGELFF	TGTGCCAGCAGCTTAGCGTCAGAGGCTATGAACACCGGGGAGCTGTTTTTT
TRBD1	-	TRBV12-3/TRBV12-4	TRBJ2-3	11	CASSLSGGENF	TGTGCCAGCAGTTTGTCAGGGGGCGAGAATTTT
-	few	TRBV4-2	TRBJ2-1	15	CASSPYTSSYNEQFF	TGTGCCAGCAGCCCCTACACAAGCTCCTACAATGAGCAGTTCTTC
-	-	TRBV4-1	TRBJ2-5	18	CASSHPPRTGLKGETQYF	TGCGCCAGCAGCCATCCCCCCAGAACCGGATTGAAGGGCGAGACCCAGTACTTC
-	few	TRBV12-3/TRBV12-4	TRBJ2-1	15	CASSLQESSYNEQFF	TGTGCCAGCAGTTTACAGGAAAGCTCCTACAATGAGCAGTTCTTC
TRBD1	-	TRBV15	TRBJ1-5	16	CATSRARDRSNQPQHF	TGTGCCACCAGCCGAGCTAGGGACAGAAGCAATCAGCCCCAGCATTTT
-	-	TRBV29-1	TRBJ2-7	12	CSVENRADEQYF	TGCAGCGTCGAGAACAGGGCCGACGAGCAGTACTTC
-	few	TRBV12-3/TRBV12-4	TRBJ2-1	13	CASSLRASNEQFF	TGTGCCAGCAGTTTAAGGGCCTCCAATGAGCAGTTCTTC
-	-	TRBV6-6	TRBJ2-2	19	CASSYTGTSPSRNTGELFF	TGTGCCAGCAGTTACACCGGGACGAGCCCGTCTCGGAACACCGGGGAGCTGTTTTTT